This T cell receptor (beta chain) was captured in a study of metastatic and nonmetastatic thyroid tumors. Overall study findings and caveats: Patients with malignant thyroid tumors reportedly had significantly higher TCR beta diversity than those with benign nodules, in blood and tumor.

MiXCR was used by TCRdb to re-call the PCR reads. Of about 33,000 clones in the sample, roughly a sixth are singletons; the top ten hold roughly 12%. Comment on this clone: The antigen remains undetermined.

The CDR3 has 14 residues. CDR1 and CDR2 from the germline V gene are MNHEY and SMNVEV (reference sequence). Trimming cost V 4 bases and J 2 bases; bases outside gene matches: 3. Prior to thyroid surgery, none of the patients had received any treatment. The rearrangement joins TRBV27 to TRBJ2-7, with 9 bases matching TRBD1. Sequencing used blood. The sequence was obtained from a male donor with papillary thyroid cancer or a benign thyroid nodule (not recorded which). Some clones in this sample may be carry-over from other donors' samples. DNA for the CDR3: TGTGCCAGCAGTTACGGGACAGGGACCTACGAGCAGTACTTC. Its protein is CASSYGTGTYEQYF.